This passage covers 19 T cell receptor beta chains from one sample sequenced in a study of blood T cell repertoires in COVID-19. Method: immunoSEQ multiplex PCR; TCRdb's copy keeps in-frame clones and lacks some. The table records 110,000 or so clones, roughly 81% of them present only once. Source material: peripheral blood. These receptors were obtained from a man aged 40-49 years with acute or convalescent COVID-19.

V gene TRBV9 combines with J gene TRBJ2-5; TRBD1 agrees at 8 bases. The CDR3 runs 13 residues. Germline V CDR1 and CDR2: SGDLS, YYNGEE. The J segment lost 3 bases and the V segment lost 6 bases, leaving 4 bases of the junction unmatched. As DNA, the CDR3 is TGTGCCAGCATACAGGGGGGAGAAGAGACCCAGTACTTC. Its protein product is CASIQGGEETQYF.

This clone was recorded only once. The chain has TRBV11-3 and TRBJ2-6; tentatively, D is TRBD1 (5 bases). Germline V gives CDR1 SGHNT, CDR2 YENEEA. This CDR3 has 12 amino acids. Trimming took 5 bases from V and 9 from J, leaving 8 bases between them. CDR3 sequence reads: CASSPDSNVLTF. The CDR3 DNA follows: TGTGCCAGCAGCCCCGACAGCAACGTCCTGACTTTC.

V usage is TRBV6-5 and J usage is TRBJ1-6; 9 bases agree with TRBD1. Germline CDR1 and CDR2: MNHEY and SVGAGI. J was trimmed by 13 bases and V by 5 bases; bases with no gene match: 6. The CDR3 has 13 amino acids. The CDR3 bases are TGTGCCAGCAGTACAACAGGGGGCTGGCCCCTCCACTTT. Translating it yields CASSTTGGWPLHF.

This clone came up a few times. The V gene is TRBV14, the J gene TRBJ1-5; 9 bases align to TRBD1. This CDR3 is 18 amino acids long. Germline values: CDR1 SGHDN, CDR2 FVKESK. V lost 0 bases and J lost 4; bases outside the gene matches: 10. The CDR3 nucleotides read TGTGCCAGCAGCCAAGATTTGGGGAGGGGACAGGGTAATCAGCCCCAGCATTTT. This encodes CASSQDLGRGQGNQPQHF.

This chain links TRBV7-9 with TRBJ2-3; 7 bases map to TRBD2. Trimming took 5 bases from V and 0 from J; bases not matched to a gene: 8. CDR3 size: 16 residues. Germline V gene sequence: CDR1 SEHNR, CDR2 FQNEAQ (reference sequence). CDR3 loop: CASSKLLATSTDTQYF. The CDR3 DNA follows: TGTGCCAGCAGCAAATTACTAGCGACTAGCACAGATACGCAGTATTTT.

V and J are TRBV5-6 and TRBJ2-5; D perhaps matches TRBD1 (6 bases). Trimming stripped 3 bases from V and 0 bases from J, with 24 bases between. CDR1 is SGHDT and CDR2 is YYEEEE in the germline V gene. The CDR3 contains 19 residues. This CDR3 is CASSSFGDIPNKYQETQYF. Here the CDR3 DNA reads TGTGCCAGCAGCTCCTTTGGGGACATTCCCAATAAGTACCAAGAGACCCAGTACTTC.

V usage is TRBV4-1 and J usage is TRBJ2-3, with a tentative D call TRBD1 (6 bases). The V end was cut by 2 bases, the J end by 2 bases, with 11 bases between. The CDR3 covers 15 residues. Germline V gene lookup returns CDR1 MGHRA and CDR2 YSYEKL. CDR3 sequence (DNA): TGCGCCAGCAGCCAACCTGACAGGAACACAGATACGCAGTATTTT. Translating it yields CASSQPDRNTDTQYF.

The chain couples TRBV18 to TRBJ1-4; D uncertain. The germline CDR1 and CDR2 sequences are KGHSH and LQKENI. V was shortened by 0 bases and J by 4 bases, with 6 bases between the two germline ends. The CDR3 loop spans 14 amino acids. The CDR3 sequence is CASSPPRSNEKLFF. The CDR3 nucleotides are TGTGCCAGCTCACCACCGCGGAGTAATGAAAAACTGTTTTTT.

The chain combines TRBV29-1 with TRBJ2-2; a weak D match, TRBD2 (5 bases). CDR3 length equals 13 residues. From germline, CDR1 is SQVTM and CDR2 ANQGSEA. V lost 4 bases to trimming and J lost 5 bases, with 11 bases between them. As DNA, the CDR3 is TGCAGCGTTGTTGCTTCGGGAACCGGGGAGCTGTTTTTT. As protein: CSVVASGTGELFF.

V usage is TRBV5-6 and J usage is TRBJ2-3; no clear D. The CDR3 is 15 amino acids. Germline values: CDR1 SGHDT, CDR2 YYEEEE. Trimming shortened V by 4 bases and J by 1 base, and 13 bases separated the two germline ends. CDR3 bases: TGTGCCAGCAGCCAGAAAGTTTTGGGCACAGATACGCAGTATTTT. Encoded protein: CASSQKVLGTDTQYF.

The chain is built from TRBV4-2 and TRBJ1-1; a weak D match, TRBD1 (6 bases). Trimming stripped 3 bases from V and 1 base from J, with 9 bases between. The CDR3 is 14 amino acids. Germline loops: CDR1 LGHNA, CDR2 YNFKEQ. The CDR3 loop reads CASSQGDKNTEAFF. For the CDR3, the DNA is TGTGCCAGCAGCCAGGGGGACAAGAACACTGAAGCTTTCTTT.

The chain is built from TRBV5-1 and TRBJ1-1; TRBD1 is a possible D gene (6 bases). The CDR3 is 14 amino acids. Germline CDR1 is SGHRS and CDR2 is YFSETQ. V gave up 0 bases and J gave up 5 bases, with 11 bases separating them. The CDR3 bases are TGCGCCAGCAGCTTGGCCGAAGGGGGAACTGAAGCTTTCTTT. The encoded protein is CASSLAEGGTEAFF.

The chain combines TRBV2 with TRBJ1-1; D perhaps matches TRBD1 (6 bases). Germline values: CDR1 SNHLY, CDR2 FYNNEI. There are 12 residues in the CDR3. The V end lost 5 bases, the J end lost 8 bases, and 12 bases lay between the germline ends. The CDR3 here is CASSYGQREAFF. CDR3 in DNA: TGTGCCAGCAGTTACGGACAGCGAGAAGCTTTCTTT.

The chain has TRBV2 and TRBJ2-7; D is perhaps TRBD1 (6 bases). V was pared by 2 bases and J by 1 base, with 12 bases between. Germline V gives CDR1 SNHLY, CDR2 FYNNEI. The CDR3 is 15 residues long. The CDR3 region has the DNA TGTGCCAGCAGTGAATCAGGGACATCATCCTACGAGCAGTACTTC. Translated, it gives CASSESGTSSYEQYF. Full variable domain (rest looked up from reference TRBV2 and TRBJ2-7): EPEVTQTPSHQVTQMGQEVILRCVPISNHLYFYWYRQILGQKVEFLVSFYNNEISEKSEIFDDQFSVERPDGSNFTLKIRSTKLEDSAMYFCASSESGTSSYEQYFGPGTRLTVT.

The V and J genes are TRBV7-9 and TRBJ1-4, with 9 bases lining up with TRBD1. V shed 3 bases and J 8 bases; nucleotides not matched to a gene: 7. CDR3 length equals 15 residues. From germline, CDR1 is SEHNR and CDR2 FQNEAQ (reference sequence). CDR3 residues: CASSLETGGREKLFF. Here the CDR3 DNA reads TGTGCCAGCAGCTTGGAGACAGGGGGGCGAGAAAAACTGTTTTTT.

The rearrangement joins TRBV2 to TRBJ1-5, with D possibly matching TRBD1 (5 bases). Per germline, CDR1 SNHLY and CDR2 FYNNEI. V lost 8 bases and J 7 bases, leaving 21 bases between the germline ends. CDR3 length equals 15 residues. For the CDR3, the DNA is TGTGCCAGCGCTAAATCCCCAGGGATGGGGCAGCCCCAGCATTTT. Encoded protein: CASAKSPGMGQPQHF.

The chain couples TRBV6-6 to TRBJ2-1; 11 bases fit TRBD2. V trimming: 5 bases; J trimming: 3 bases; junction bases outside the gene matches: 6. From germline, CDR1 is MNHNY and CDR2 SVGAGI (reference sequence). The CDR3 extends over 16 amino acids. The chain's CDR3 is CASSRPGLADYNEQFF. The DNA of the CDR3 is TGTGCCAGCAGTCGCCCGGGACTAGCGGACTACAATGAGCAGTTCTTC.

The chain is built from TRBV5-1 and TRBJ1-4; tentatively, D is TRBD1 (6 bases). With 0 bases removed from V and 5 bases from J, the gap between germline ends came to 17 bases. This CDR3 has 17 residues. The V gene's germline CDR1 is SGHRS and CDR2 YFSETQ. CDR3 DNA sequence: TGCGCCAGCAGCTTGGATTTTGTTGGCAGGGGAAATGAAAAACTGTTTTTT. This translates into CASSLDFVGRGNEKLFF.

The chain uses TRBV5-1 and TRBJ2-7; 8 nucleotides match TRBD1. The CDR3 runs 14 residues. After removal of 0 bases from V and 5 bases from J, the junction contained 4 bases not matched to a gene. Germline CDR1 reads SGHRS; CDR2 reads YFSETQ. The chain's CDR3 is CASSLGTGIHEQYF. CDR3 nucleotides: TGCGCCAGCAGCTTGGGGACAGGGATCCACGAGCAGTACTTC. Based on the CDR3 plus reference TRBV5-1 and TRBJ2-7, the full variable domain is KAGVTQTPRYLIKTRGQQVTLSCSPISGHRSVSWYQQTPGQGLQFLFEYFSETQRNKGNFPGRFSGRQFSNSRSEMNVSTLELGDSALYLCASSLGTGIHEQYFGPGTRLTVT.